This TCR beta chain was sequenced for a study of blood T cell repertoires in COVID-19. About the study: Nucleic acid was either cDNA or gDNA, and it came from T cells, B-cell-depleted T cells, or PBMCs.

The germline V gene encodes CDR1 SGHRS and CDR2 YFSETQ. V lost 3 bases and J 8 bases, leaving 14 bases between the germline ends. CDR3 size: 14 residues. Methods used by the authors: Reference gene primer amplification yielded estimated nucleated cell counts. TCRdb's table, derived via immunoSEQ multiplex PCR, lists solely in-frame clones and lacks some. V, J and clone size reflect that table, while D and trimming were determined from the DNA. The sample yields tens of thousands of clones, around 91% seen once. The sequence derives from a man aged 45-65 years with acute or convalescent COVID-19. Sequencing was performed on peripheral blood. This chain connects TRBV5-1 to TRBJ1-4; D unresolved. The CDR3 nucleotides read TGCGCCAGCAGCTCATTCGGGGTAGGAGAAAAACTGTTTTTT. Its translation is CASSSFGVGEKLFF.